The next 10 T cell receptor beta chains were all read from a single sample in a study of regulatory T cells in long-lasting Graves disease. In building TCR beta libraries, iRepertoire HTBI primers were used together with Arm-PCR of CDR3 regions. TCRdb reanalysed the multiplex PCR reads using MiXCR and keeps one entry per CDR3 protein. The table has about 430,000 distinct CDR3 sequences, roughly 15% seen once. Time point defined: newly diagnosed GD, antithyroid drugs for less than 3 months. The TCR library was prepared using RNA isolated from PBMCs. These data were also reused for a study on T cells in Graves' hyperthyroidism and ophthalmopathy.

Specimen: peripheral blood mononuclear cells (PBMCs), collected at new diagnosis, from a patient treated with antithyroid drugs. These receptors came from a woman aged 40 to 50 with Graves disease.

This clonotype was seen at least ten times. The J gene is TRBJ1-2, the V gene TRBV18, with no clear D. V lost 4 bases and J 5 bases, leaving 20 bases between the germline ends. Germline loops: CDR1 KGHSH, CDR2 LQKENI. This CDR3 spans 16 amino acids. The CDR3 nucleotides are TGTGCCAGCTCACGCTTCGACGGACTCGTGGGGTATGGCTACACCTTC. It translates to CASSRFDGLVGYGYTF.

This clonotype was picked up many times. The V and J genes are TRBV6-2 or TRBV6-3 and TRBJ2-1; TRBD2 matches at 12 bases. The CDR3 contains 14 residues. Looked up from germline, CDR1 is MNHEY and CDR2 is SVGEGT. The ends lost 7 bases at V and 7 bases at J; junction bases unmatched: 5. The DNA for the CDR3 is TGTGCCAGCAACGGACTAGCGGGATTAAATGAGCAGTTCTTC. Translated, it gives CASNGLAGLNEQFF.

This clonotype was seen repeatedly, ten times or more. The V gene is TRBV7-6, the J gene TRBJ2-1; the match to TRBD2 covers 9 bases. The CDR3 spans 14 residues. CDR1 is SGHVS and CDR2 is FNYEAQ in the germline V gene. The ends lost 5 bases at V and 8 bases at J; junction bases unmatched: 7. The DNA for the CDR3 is TGTGCCAGCAGCGTATCCGGGACTAGCTATGAGCAGTTCTTC. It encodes CASSVSGTSYEQFF.

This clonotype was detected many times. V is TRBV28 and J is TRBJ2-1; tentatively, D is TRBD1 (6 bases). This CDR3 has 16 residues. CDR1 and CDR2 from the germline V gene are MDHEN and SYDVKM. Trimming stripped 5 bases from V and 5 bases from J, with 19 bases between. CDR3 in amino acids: CASSIMGAEGNNEQFF. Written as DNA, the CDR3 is TGTGCCAGCAGTATTATGGGGGCTGAGGGGAACAATGAGCAGTTCTTC.

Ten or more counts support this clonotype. The CDR3 DNA reads as TGTGCCAGCAGTTTATCTAGCGGGATAAACACAGATACGCAGTATTTT. Translating gives CASSLSSGINTDTQYF. This chain links TRBV28 with TRBJ2-3, with 9 bases matching TRBD2. The CDR3 is 16 amino acids. The V gene's germline CDR1 is MDHEN and CDR2 SYDVKM. J lost 2 bases, V lost 1 base, and 4 bases had no gene match.

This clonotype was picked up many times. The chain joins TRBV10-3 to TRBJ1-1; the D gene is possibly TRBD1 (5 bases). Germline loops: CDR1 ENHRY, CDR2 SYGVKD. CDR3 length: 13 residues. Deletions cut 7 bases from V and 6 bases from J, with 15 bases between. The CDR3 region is CAITSDGAAEAFF. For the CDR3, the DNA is TGTGCCATCACCTCGGACGGGGCCGCTGAAGCTTTCTTT.

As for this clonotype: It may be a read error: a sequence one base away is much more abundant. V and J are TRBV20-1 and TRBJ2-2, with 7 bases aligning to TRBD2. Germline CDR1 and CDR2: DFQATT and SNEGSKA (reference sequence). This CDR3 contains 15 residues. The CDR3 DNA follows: TGCAGTGCTCCCGAAGCCGGGAGGAACACCGGGGAGCTGTGTTTT. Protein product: CSAPEAGRNTGELCF.

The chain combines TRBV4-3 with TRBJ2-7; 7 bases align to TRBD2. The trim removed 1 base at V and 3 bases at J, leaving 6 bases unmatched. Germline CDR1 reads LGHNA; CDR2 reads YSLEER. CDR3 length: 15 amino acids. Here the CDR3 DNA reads TGCGCCAGCAGCCAAGCGACGGGAGGAATCTACGAGCAGTACTTC. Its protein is CASSQATGGIYEQYF.

CDR3 protein: CASSIVARLAKNIQYF. The CDR3 nucleotides are TGTGCCAGTAGTATAGTGGCACGCCTAGCCAAAAACATTCAGTACTTC. This chain connects TRBV19 to TRBJ2-4; D not certain. The CDR3 has 16 amino acids. V shed 1 base and J shed 0 bases, with 10 bases lying between them. Germline V CDR1 and CDR2: LNHDA, SQIVND (reference sequence).

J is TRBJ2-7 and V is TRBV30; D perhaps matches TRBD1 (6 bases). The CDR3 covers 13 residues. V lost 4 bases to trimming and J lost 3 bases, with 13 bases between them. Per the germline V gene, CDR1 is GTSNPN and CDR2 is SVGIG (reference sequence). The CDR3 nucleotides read TGTGCCTGGAACCGGCAGGGGAACTACGAGCAGTACTTC. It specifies CAWNRQGNYEQYF.